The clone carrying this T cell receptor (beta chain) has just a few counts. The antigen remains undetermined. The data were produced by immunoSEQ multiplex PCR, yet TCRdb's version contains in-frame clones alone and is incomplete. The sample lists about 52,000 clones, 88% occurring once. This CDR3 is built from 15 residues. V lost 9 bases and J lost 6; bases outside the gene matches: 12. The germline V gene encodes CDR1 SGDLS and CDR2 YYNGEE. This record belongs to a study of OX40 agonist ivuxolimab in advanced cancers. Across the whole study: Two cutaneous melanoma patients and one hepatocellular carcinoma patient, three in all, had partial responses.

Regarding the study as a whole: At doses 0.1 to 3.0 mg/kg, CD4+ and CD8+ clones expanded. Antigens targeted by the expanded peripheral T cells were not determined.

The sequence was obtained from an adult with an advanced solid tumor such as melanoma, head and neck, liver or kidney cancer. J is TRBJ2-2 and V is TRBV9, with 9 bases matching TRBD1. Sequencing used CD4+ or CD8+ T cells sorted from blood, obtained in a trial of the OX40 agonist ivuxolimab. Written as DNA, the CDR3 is TGTGCCACCTCGGCGGGACAGGGTTTAGCCGGGGAGCTGTTTTTT. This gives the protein CATSAGQGLAGELFF.